What follows are 10 T cell receptor beta chains derived from one specimen sequenced in a study of blood T cell repertoires in COVID-19. Produced via immunoSEQ multiplex PCR; TCRdb's table is partial and in-frame only. The sample holds a few hundred thousand clones, roughly 86% seen once. The sample consisted of PBMCs or T cells enriched from blood (not recorded which). These receptors originate from a man aged 40-49 years in a cohort exposed to, infected with or recovered from COVID-19 (not recorded which).

The J gene is TRBJ2-1, the V gene TRBV5-1; 11 bases fit TRBD2. V shed 4 bases, J shed 7 bases, and the junction held 7 bases outside the gene matches. CDR3 length: 15 amino acids. The germline V gene encodes CDR1 SGHRS and CDR2 YFSETQ. The CDR3 region is CASSRTSGSKNEQFF. CDR3 in DNA: TGCGCCAGCAGCAGAACTAGCGGGAGTAAGAATGAGCAGTTCTTC.

The V and J genes are TRBV4-1 and TRBJ1-3; 7 bases map to TRBD1. Germline CDR1 is MGHRA and CDR2 is YSYEKL. CDR3 size: 15 residues. After removal of 4 bases from V and 4 bases from J, the junction contained 7 bases not matched to a gene. In nucleotides, the CDR3 is TGCGCCAGCAGCCTACCCGGGACAGCGGGAAACACCATATATTTT. Amino acids: CASSLPGTAGNTIYF.

V usage is TRBV7-2 and J usage is TRBJ1-2; no reliable D call. Germline CDR1 reads SGHTA; CDR2 reads FQGNSA. V lost 3 bases to trimming and J lost 6 bases, with 17 bases between them. This CDR3 has 15 amino acids. CDR3 coding DNA: TGTGCCAGCAGCTTGTCGACTGCGACGAGAAATGGCTACACCTTC. This translates into CASSLSTATRNGYTF.

This chain connects TRBV11-2 to TRBJ1-1; possibly TRBD1 for D (6 bases). Germline V CDR1 and CDR2: SGHAT, FQNNGV. The CDR3 covers 13 residues. Trimming took 1 base from V and 7 from J, leaving 10 bases between them. The CDR3 DNA is TGTGCCAGCAGCTTAGGAACAGGGCATGAAGCTTTCTTT. This gives the protein CASSLGTGHEAFF.

This chain joins TRBV5-1 and TRBJ1-1; D is unclear. Deletions cut 9 bases from V and 3 bases from J, with 15 bases between. Looked up from germline, CDR1 is SGHRS and CDR2 is YFSETQ. The CDR3 sequence is 13 residues long. This chain's CDR3 is CATRYGLDTEAFF. DNA of the CDR3: TGCGCCACCCGGTATGGGCTGGACACTGAAGCTTTCTTT.

Concerning this clone: Other DNA sequences in the same sample also yield this CDR3. The chain recombines TRBV18 with TRBJ1-5, with 7 positions matching TRBD1. V trimming: 4 bases; J trimming: 0 bases; junction bases outside the gene matches: 3. This CDR3 has 15 amino acids. Germline V gene data show CDR1 as KGHSH and CDR2 as LQKENI. CDR3 in DNA: TGTGCCAGCTCACTTGGGACAGATAGCAATCAGCCCCAGCATTTT. Its translation: CASSLGTDSNQPQHF.

CDR3: CASTQREISDEQFF. CDR3 bases: TGCGCCAGCACCCAGCGGGAGATAAGCGATGAGCAGTTCTTC. This chain connects TRBV5-1 to TRBJ2-1, with TRBD2 matching 8 bases. The germline gives CDR1 SGHRS, CDR2 YFSETQ. This CDR3 has 14 amino acids. After removal of 6 bases from V and 8 bases from J, the junction contained 10 bases not matched to a gene.

The chain recombines TRBV18 with TRBJ2-5, with TRBD2 matching over 7 bases. The CDR3 has 14 amino acids. Germline V gene sequence: CDR1 KGHSH, CDR2 LQKENI. The J segment lost 5 bases and the V segment lost 5 bases, leaving 8 bases of the junction unmatched. The CDR3, as DNA: TGTGCCAGCTCAGCCGCCGCGGGAGTTGAGACCCAGTACTTC. This translates into CASSAAAGVETQYF.

This chain connects TRBV23-1 to TRBJ2-6; D unresolved. TRBV23-1 is labeled an ORF, and its function is uncertain. CDR3 length: 17 amino acids. The germline V and J ends were trimmed by 1 base and 0 bases, with 10 bases remaining between them. The CDR3 loop is CASSQCDHYSGANVLTF. The DNA for the CDR3 is TGCGCCAGCAGTCAATGCGATCACTACTCTGGGGCCAACGTCCTGACTTTC.

The chain uses TRBV3-1 (or the pseudogene TRBV3-2) and TRBJ2-7, with 8 nucleotides matching TRBD1. This CDR3 contains 19 residues. Losses at the gene ends were 2 bases for V and 6 bases for J; bases not matched to a gene: 21. Germline CDR1 is LGHDT and CDR2 is YNNKEL (reference sequence). The CDR3 DNA reads as TGTGCCAGCAGCCAATCCCCCACAATGTCAGGACAGGGTCTTGGCGAGCAGTACTTC. Its protein product is CASSQSPTMSGQGLGEQYF.